This TCR beta chain came from a study of identical twins. This clonotype was found a few times. Its antigen is currently unknown. Template switching supplied a universal primer site; unique molecular identifiers were carried on the cDNA. One entry per CDR3 protein, called by TCRdb with MiXCR from the 5' RACE reads. The table records fewer than 650,000 distinct CDR3 sequences, roughly 7.2% of them present only once. Study observations and caveats: Researchers caution that invariant MAIT and iNKT cells could partly confound zero-insertion analyses. Fewer insertions were carried by abundant cord blood beta clonotypes, but none was seen in memory repertoires.

Germline CDR1 is SGHKS and CDR2 is YYEKEE (reference sequence). Trimming at V came to 1 base and at J to 10 bases, leaving 11 bases not matched to a gene. The CDR3 totals 16 residues. These same records also appear under a second study, on yellow fever vaccine responses in identical twins. That source notes: Reportedly, twins' vaccine T cell responses looked partly convergent and partly personalized.

The genes are TRBV5-5 and TRBJ1-6; 7 bases map to TRBD1. Sequenced sample: PBMCs. This receptor was identified in a woman between 18 and 29 years old in good health. Written as DNA, the CDR3 is TGTGCCAGCAGCTTGAATTCGGGACAGCTCGCCTCACCCCTCCACTTT. Encoded protein: CASSLNSGQLASPLHF.